This T cell receptor beta chain appears in the sequencing data of a study of blood T cell repertoires in COVID-19. Repertoires were generated with immunoSEQ multiplex PCR, while TCRdb's copy carries only in-frame clones and drops some. The sample has some 320,000 clones, 85% seen once. The CDR3 is 16 amino acids. Trimming left V 4 bases short and J 0 bases short, with 13 bases between. In germline, CDR1 is MGHRA, CDR2 YSYEKL. Sequencing input: peripheral blood. The sequence came from a human donor in a cohort sampled during active COVID-19. V is TRBV4-1 and J is TRBJ1-5; D is unclear. The CDR3 coding sequence is TGCGCCAGCAGCCTTTACAGTGGCATTAGCAATCAGCCCCAGCATTTT. Translated: CASSLYSGISNQPQHF.